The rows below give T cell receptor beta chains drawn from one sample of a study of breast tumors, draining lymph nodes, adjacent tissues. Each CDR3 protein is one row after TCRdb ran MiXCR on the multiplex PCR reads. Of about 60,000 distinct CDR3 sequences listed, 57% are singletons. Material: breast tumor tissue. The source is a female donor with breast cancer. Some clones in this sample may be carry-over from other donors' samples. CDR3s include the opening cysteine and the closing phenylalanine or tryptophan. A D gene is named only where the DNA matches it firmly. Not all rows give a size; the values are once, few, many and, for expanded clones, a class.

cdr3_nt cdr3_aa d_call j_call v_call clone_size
TGCAGTGCTAGGGAGCAGTACAATGAGCAGTTCTTC CSAREQYNEQFF - TRBJ2-1 TRBV20-1 -
TGCGCCAGCAGCTTCGCGGGGACCGTCTACAATGAGCAGTTCTTC CASSFAGTVYNEQFF - TRBJ2-1 TRBV5-1 medium-sized
TGCAGCGTTGAATTCGGACGGACTAGCACAGATACGCAGTATTTT CSVEFGRTSTDTQYF - TRBJ2-3 TRBV29-1 -
TGTGCCAGCAGTGACCCTCGGAGGATCTACGAGCAGTACTTC CASSDPRRIYEQYF - TRBJ2-7 TRBV2 -
TGCAGTGCTACCCCCGCCAGTGGGACTGAAGCTTTCTTT CSATPASGTEAFF - TRBJ1-1 TRBV20-1 few
TGTGCCAGCAGCCCACAGGGGTTCCAGCCCCAGCATTTT CASSPQGFQPQHF TRBD1 TRBJ1-5 TRBV7-9 many
TGTGCCAGCAGCTTGGGACAGGGTTTTAACTATGGCTACACCTTC CASSLGQGFNYGYTF TRBD1 TRBJ1-2 TRBV5-6 many
TGTGCCAGCAGAGGACAGGTGCAAGAGACCCAGTACTTC CASRGQVQETQYF TRBD1 TRBJ2-5 TRBV2 once
TGCAGTGCTAGACCCTCCAGGCGGAGCTACAATGAGCAGTCCTTC CSARPSRRSYNEQSF - TRBJ2-1 TRBV20-1 -
TGCAGCGTTGTTTACTACTTAGGGACATTTGGGCAGTTCTTC CSVVYYLGTFGQFF - TRBJ2-1 TRBV29-1 -
TGTGCCAGCAGCTTAAGGACTAGCGGAAACACAGATACGCAGTATTTT CASSLRTSGNTDTQYF TRBD2 TRBJ2-3 TRBV7-8 many
TGCAGTGCTAGAGACCTCGGGGCTAGTGAAAAACTGTTTTTT CSARDLGASEKLFF - TRBJ1-4 TRBV20-1 -
TGTGCCAGCTCACGTCCTCCCTCCTACGAGCAGTACTTC CASSRPPSYEQYF - TRBJ2-7 TRBV18 many
TGTGCCAGCAGTACAGGGTTAACCGGGGAAGGGCTTTCCTACGAGCAGTACTTC CASSTGLTGEGLSYEQYF - TRBJ2-7 TRBV6-6 -
TGTGCCAGCAGCTTGGCCCAGGGGGGGACCCAGTACTTC CASSLAQGGTQYF - TRBJ2-5 TRBV5-4 many
TGTGCCAGCAGTCCCTCCCCACGGGCGGGCGAGCAGTACTTC CASSPSPRAGEQYF - TRBJ2-7 TRBV27 many
TGTGCCACCAGCAGTAGGGATGTTAGCAATCAGCCCCAGCATTTT CATSSRDVSNQPQHF - TRBJ1-5 TRBV15 -
TGTGCCAGCAGCTTAGGCGGACCTTATGGCTACACCTTC CASSLGGPYGYTF - TRBJ1-2 TRBV7-6 -
TGTGCCAGCAGGGCCGGACTAGCGGTGTACAATGAGCAGTTCTTC CASRAGLAVYNEQFF TRBD2 TRBJ2-1 TRBV2 -
TGCAGTGCTAGTCAAGTCGGGGGGACGGAGTATTTT CSASQVGGTEYF TRBD2 TRBJ2-3 TRBV20-1 -
TGTGCCATCAGTGAGGATCTTGGGCATGATTCACCCCTCCACTTT CAISEDLGHDSPLHF - TRBJ1-6 TRBV10-3 -
TGTGCCAGCAGTTTAGTAGGGACAGGGGCCTCGCAGTACTTC CASSLVGTGASQYF TRBD1 TRBJ2-7 TRBV12-3/TRBV12-4 once
TGTGCCAGCAGCTCCCCTATCGGGGAGCTGTTTTTT CASSSPIGELFF - TRBJ2-2 TRBV7-2 -
TGCAGCGTTACCCAGAACCAAGAGACCCAGTACTTC CSVTQNQETQYF - TRBJ2-5 TRBV29-1 -
TGTGCCAGCAGCACAACAGGGTATGAAAAACTGTTTTTT CASSTTGYEKLFF - TRBJ1-4 TRBV7-4 -
TGCAGTGCTAGAGATTCGGGCAGGGGGAATGAAAAACTGTTTTTT CSARDSGRGNEKLFF TRBD1 TRBJ1-4 TRBV20-1 -
TGTGCCAGTAGTATTTCTGAAACTCAAGCTTTCTTT CASSISETQAFF - TRBJ1-1 TRBV19 -
TGTGCCAGCAGACCCTACGGCACAGCCGGCTATGGCTACACCTTC CASRPYGTAGYGYTF - TRBJ1-2 TRBV5-4 -
TGTGCCAGTAGTGGGTTCGGGGGCAGCTATGGCTACACCTTC CASSGFGGSYGYTF - TRBJ1-2 TRBV19 -
TGTGCCAGCAGCCAAGATGGTATTAGCGGGGCCGGGGAGCTGTTTTTT CASSQDGISGAGELFF TRBD2 TRBJ2-2 TRBV4-2 many